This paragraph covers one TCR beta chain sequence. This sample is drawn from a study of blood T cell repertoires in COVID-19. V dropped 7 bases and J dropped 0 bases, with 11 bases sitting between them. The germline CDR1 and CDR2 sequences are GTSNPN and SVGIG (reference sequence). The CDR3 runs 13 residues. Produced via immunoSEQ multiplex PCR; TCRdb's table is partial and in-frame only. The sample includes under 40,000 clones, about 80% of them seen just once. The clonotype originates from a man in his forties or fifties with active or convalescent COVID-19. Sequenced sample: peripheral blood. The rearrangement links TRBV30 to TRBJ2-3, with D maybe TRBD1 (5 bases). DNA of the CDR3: TGTGCCTCGAACGGACAAAGCACAGATACGCAGTATTTT. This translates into CASNGQSTDTQYF.